A single sample is the source of the 24 T cell receptor beta chains below, sequenced in a study of molecular identifiers for immune sequencing clone quantification. TCRdb called the PCR reads again in MiXCR, with one record for every CDR3 protein. Of tens of thousands of distinct CDR3 sequences in the sample, about a sixth were seen once. What was sequenced was naive CD8+ T cells from blood, with Jurkat cell RNA spiked in. Subset defined: FACS-sorted CD8+CD4-CCR7+CD45RA+ naive T cells. Source of these receptors: a human donor in good health. Some libraries in this study had Jurkat cell RNA spiked in.

This clonotype appeared many times. The chain has TRBV6-1 and TRBJ1-4; no clear D gene. In germline, CDR1 is MNHNS, CDR2 SASEGT. Trimming took 10 bases from V and 6 from J, leaving 18 bases between them. The CDR3 totals 14 residues. CDR3 nucleotide sequence: TGTGCCACCCGAGTAGGGTATGGACATGAAAAACTGTTTTTT. Translation: CATRVGYGHEKLFF.

Of note for this clonotype: It may be a read error: a sequence one base away is much more abundant. The chain employs TRBV7-9 and TRBJ1-4; 10 bases match TRBD1. From germline, CDR1 is SEHNR and CDR2 FQNEAQ (reference sequence). The CDR3 sequence is 16 residues long. V lost 4 bases, J lost 7 bases, and 9 bases stayed unmatched. CDR3 nucleotide sequence: TGTGCCAGCAGCTCTACCGAGGACAGGGGGAGTGAAAAACTGTTTTTT. Amino acid sequence: CASSSTEDRGSEKLFF.

This clonotype has just a few counts. The chain links TRBV5-3 to TRBJ2-7; D might be TRBD2 (5 bases). TRBV5-3 is placed among ORFs of uncertain function. The ends were cut back, 8 bases at V and 3 bases at J, with 15 bases in the middle. This CDR3 is built from 13 residues. CDR3 DNA sequence: TGTGCCAGCAGGATGGGGAGAAACTACGAGCAGTACTTC. Translated: CASRMGRNYEQYF.

This clonotype was detected ten times or more. The J gene is TRBJ2-2, the V gene TRBV4-1; weak D call: TRBD1 (5 bases). There are 17 residues in the CDR3. CDR1 MGHRA and CDR2 YSYEKL come from the germline V gene. Trimming cost V 0 bases and J 1 base, with 12 bases left between them. CDR3 nucleotides: TGCGCCAGCAGCCAAGAGGTCAGGGTAGTGAACACCGGGGAGCTGTTTTTT. It codes for CASSQEVRVVNTGELFF.

The table lists this clonotype with many counts. V gene TRBV3-1 combines with J gene TRBJ1-2; D may be TRBD1 (6 bases). V shed 1 base and J shed 4 bases, with 13 bases lying between them. The germline gives CDR1 LGHDT, CDR2 YNNKEL (reference sequence). CDR3 size: 15 residues. The CDR3, as DNA: TGTGCCAGCAGCCAAGTCCAGGGGAGCGGCTATGGCTACACCTTC. This translates into CASSQVQGSGYGYTF.

This clonotype was seen more than once but under ten times. Being one base from a much bigger clone, this may be a read error. This chain joins TRBV3-1 and TRBJ2-1; D gene uncertain. This CDR3 comprises 18 residues. Germline CDR1 reads LGHDT; CDR2 reads YNNKEL (reference sequence). This chain's CDR3 is CASGQEFYTAWSDGEQFF. The CDR3 nucleotides are TGTGCCAGCGGCCAAGAATTTTATACTGCTTGGAGCGACGGTGAGCAGTTCTTC.

The chain is built from TRBV2 and TRBJ1-1; D may be TRBD1 (6 bases). The CDR3 has 15 amino acids. CDR1 and CDR2 from the germline V gene are SNHLY and FYNNEI. Between the trimmed V and J ends, which lost 3 bases and 5 bases, there was a span of 16 bases. CDR3 region: CASSDPGGGGTEAFF. The CDR3 nucleotides read TGTGCCAGCAGTGACCCCGGAGGGGGGGGGACTGAAGCTTTCTTT.

In its sample, this clonotype was seen many times. CDR3 protein: CASSIGLREPTGELFF. CDR3 coding DNA: TGTGCCAGTAGTATCGGACTAAGGGAACCCACCGGGGAGCTGTTTTTT. The chain links TRBV19 to TRBJ2-2; perhaps TRBD2 as D (6 bases). Trimming took off 3 bases at V and 4 bases at J, with 15 bases between the two ends. The CDR3 consists of 16 residues. The germline V gene encodes CDR1 LNHDA and CDR2 SQIVND (reference sequence).

This clonotype was counted ten times or more. This rearrangement joins TRBV7-9 to TRBJ2-1, with no clear D. V lost 1 base to trimming and J lost 10 bases, with 8 bases between them. The CDR3 length is 12 residues. Germline assignment: CDR1 SEHNR and CDR2 FQNEAQ (reference sequence). DNA for the CDR3: TGTGCCAGCAGCTTAGGTCCCTGGGAGCAGTTCTTC. Protein sequence: CASSLGPWEQFF.

This clonotype was picked up many times. V usage is TRBV28 and J usage is TRBJ2-5, with TRBD2 identical over 7 bases. V shed 6 bases, J shed 2 bases, and the junction held 9 bases outside the gene matches. In germline, CDR1 is MDHEN, CDR2 SYDVKM. The CDR3 is 15 amino acids. The CDR3 spells CASRQESGKQETQYF. CDR3 DNA sequence: TGTGCCAGCAGACAAGAAAGCGGGAAACAAGAGACCCAGTACTTC.

Details on this clonotype: A much larger clone differs by one base, so this may be a read error. In DNA, the CDR3 is TGTGCCAACAGCCCCCAAGGGGCGACCCAGTACTTC. Encoded protein: CANSPQGATQYF. The chain carries TRBV27 and TRBJ2-5; D is perhaps TRBD1 (5 bases). The CDR3 is 12 amino acids. V was cut by 10 bases and J by 7 bases, with 16 bases left in between. Germline assignment: CDR1 MNHEY and CDR2 SMNVEV (reference sequence).

This clonotype appeared a few times. The chain has TRBV12-3 or TRBV12-4 and TRBJ2-2, with no clear D. V lost 5 bases and J lost 7, with 2 bases in between. This CDR3 spans 10 amino acids. The CDR3 is CASSGGELFF. CDR3 bases: TGTGCCAGCAGTGGCGGGGAGCTGTTTTTT.

This clonotype was seen repeatedly, ten times or more. This chain joins TRBV5-1 and TRBJ1-1; no definite D call. CDR3 length: 16 amino acids. V shed 2 bases and J shed 0 bases, with 14 bases lying between them. Germline V gives CDR1 SGHRS, CDR2 YFSETQ. The CDR3 bases are TGCGCCAGCAGCTTCACGTCCTTGGCAGTGAACACTGAAGCTTTCTTT. Its protein is CASSFTSLAVNTEAFF. Together with reference TRBV5-1 and TRBJ1-1, the CDR3 gives the full variable domain: KAGVTQTPRYLIKTRGQQVTLSCSPISGHRSVSWYQQTPGQGLQFLFEYFSETQRNKGNFPGRFSGRQFSNSRSEMNVSTLELGDSALYLCASSFTSLAVNTEAFFGQGTRLTVV.

This clonotype appeared many times. The chain's CDR3 is CASSLGMSYQETQYF. CDR3 nucleotides: TGTGCCAGCAGTTTGGGGATGTCGTACCAAGAGACCCAGTACTTC. The V gene is TRBV27, the J gene TRBJ2-5, with D unclear. This CDR3 is 15 amino acids long. The germline V and J ends were trimmed by 3 bases and 0 bases, with 11 bases remaining between them. CDR1 MNHEY and CDR2 SMNVEV come from the germline V gene (reference sequence).

At least ten counts were recorded for this clonotype. The chain carries TRBV30 and TRBJ1-5; 8 bases align to TRBD1. CDR1 is GTSNPN, CDR2 SVGIG, per germline (reference sequence). The J segment lost 6 bases and the V segment lost 1 base, leaving 5 bases of the junction unmatched. The CDR3 extends over 14 amino acids. The CDR3 bases are TGTGCCTGGAGTGCAGGGACAGGAGGTCAGCCCCAGCATTTT. The encoded protein is CAWSAGTGGQPQHF.

This clonotype was seen a single time. The V gene is TRBV4-1, the J gene TRBJ2-1, with D unresolved. V lost 3 bases and J 0 bases, leaving 9 bases between the germline ends. The CDR3 is made up of 15 amino acids. CDR1 and CDR2 (germline): MGHRA, YSYEKL. The CDR3 DNA reads as TGCGCCAGCAGCCAGACTTTAGACTCCTACAATGAGCAGTTCTTC. It yields the protein CASSQTLDSYNEQFF.

This clonotype was detected ten times or more. V usage is TRBV4-2 and J usage is TRBJ2-1; 10 nucleotides align to TRBD2. V was pared by 0 bases and J by 5 bases, with 4 bases of the junction left unmatched. There are 16 residues in the CDR3. The germline V gene encodes CDR1 LGHNA and CDR2 YNFKEQ. The CDR3 reads CASSQEAGGYDNEQFF. The CDR3 bases are TGTGCCAGCAGCCAAGAAGCGGGAGGGTACGACAATGAGCAGTTCTTC.

The chain joins TRBV11-2 to TRBJ2-7; D call uncertain. Trimming pared 1 base from V and 6 bases from J, leaving 13 bases between. Germline V CDR1 and CDR2: SGHAT, FQNNGV. The CDR3 is 14 amino acids. The CDR3 is CASSLAPIGREQYF. CDR3 nucleotide sequence: TGTGCCAGCAGCTTAGCCCCAATAGGGCGCGAGCAGTACTTC.

Remarks on this clonotype: Since a much larger clone is just one base distant, this may be a read error. The V gene is TRBV7-9, the J gene TRBJ2-7; D is uncertain. CDR1 and CDR2 (germline): SEHNR, FQNEAQ (reference sequence). The length of the CDR3 is 12 residues. Deletions cut 5 bases from V and 9 bases from J, with 14 bases between. CDR3: CASSASWGGQYF. The CDR3 DNA reads TGTGCCAGCAGCGCATCTTGGGGTGGGCAGTACTTC.

The chain employs TRBV9 and TRBJ1-1, with 7 bases lining up with TRBD1. The J segment lost 4 bases and the V segment lost 0 bases, leaving 3 bases of the junction unmatched. Germline-derived CDR1 and CDR2 are SGDLS and YYNGEE. CDR3 size: 14 residues. The CDR3 loop is CASSVGGGLTEAFF. DNA of the CDR3: TGTGCCAGCAGCGTAGGAGGGGGCCTCACTGAAGCTTTCTTT.

The table lists this clonotype with many counts. The chain couples TRBV7-9 to TRBJ1-5; TRBD1 aligns across 7 bases. The CDR3 spans 15 residues. J lost 3 bases, V lost 5 bases, and 7 bases had no gene match. Germline CDR1 and CDR2: SEHNR and FQNEAQ (reference sequence). As DNA, the CDR3 is TGTGCCAGCAGCGCACCGGGACAGCCCAATCAGCCCCAGCATTTT. This sequence encodes CASSAPGQPNQPQHF. The full variable domain, rest sourced from reference TRBV7-9 and TRBJ1-5, is DTGVSQNPRHKITKRGQNVTFRCDPISEHNRLYWYRQTLGQGPEFLTYFQNEAQLEKSRLLSDRFSAERPKGSFSTLEIQRTEQGDSAMYLCASSAPGQPNQPQHFGDGTRLSIL.

This clonotype came up many times. The chain employs TRBV21-1 and TRBJ2-3; the listed D gene, TRBD1, was not tested against the DNA. TRBV21-1 constitutes a pseudogene. This CDR3 contains 19 residues. DNA for the CDR3: TGTGCCAGCAGCGCTCAAGTGGGATCACAGGGGGCGGGTGGTCATACGCAGTATTTT. As protein: CASSAQVGSQGAGGHTQYF.

This clonotype appeared many times. This chain joins TRBV4-1 and TRBJ2-1; D may be TRBD2 (6 bases). Germline-derived CDR1 and CDR2 are MGHRA and YSYEKL. V was pared by 3 bases and J by 10 bases, with 13 bases between. CDR3 length: 13 residues. The CDR3 bases are TGCGCCAGCAGCCAGGCTTTGCGGGACGAGCAGTTCTTC. It is translated as CASSQALRDEQFF.

This clonotype was seen ten or more times. The CDR3 DNA reads as TGCGCCAGCAGCCAAGCATTCGAGTCAACCGACAATGAGCAGTTCTTC. This sequence encodes CASSQAFESTDNEQFF. The genes are TRBV4-1 and TRBJ2-1; D call uncertain. This CDR3 is built from 16 residues. Germline V lookup: CDR1 MGHRA, CDR2 YSYEKL. V gave up 1 base and J gave up 5 bases, with 15 bases separating them.